This paragraph reports one T cell receptor (beta chain). Its antigen remains unknown. These data are taken from a study of cytomegalovirus exposure and HLA in healthy donors. The study, taken as a whole, reports: With further analysis later on, most CMV-associated TCR beta chains appeared HLA-restricted. It was in a later analysis that TCR association rates were seen to vary by HLA locus, highest for DRB1 and lowest for HLA-C.

The PCR ran on 60 Vbeta and 13 Jbeta primers. The repertoire was sequenced with immunoSEQ multiplex PCR; TCRdb's copy has only in-frame clones and lacks some. Here the sample spans fewer than 200,000 clones, over 65% being singletons. What was sequenced was PBMCs. The source is a female donor in good health and CMV-seronegative.

CDR3 amino acids: CAISESLAGTYEQYF. CDR3 in DNA: TGTGCCATCAGTGAGTCCCTAGCGGGAACCTACGAGCAGTACTTC. The chain has TRBV10-3 and TRBJ2-7; 9 positions match TRBD2. CDR3 length: 15 amino acids. V was pared by 0 bases and J by 2 bases, with 2 bases of the junction left unmatched. The germline V gene encodes CDR1 ENHRY and CDR2 SYGVKD.